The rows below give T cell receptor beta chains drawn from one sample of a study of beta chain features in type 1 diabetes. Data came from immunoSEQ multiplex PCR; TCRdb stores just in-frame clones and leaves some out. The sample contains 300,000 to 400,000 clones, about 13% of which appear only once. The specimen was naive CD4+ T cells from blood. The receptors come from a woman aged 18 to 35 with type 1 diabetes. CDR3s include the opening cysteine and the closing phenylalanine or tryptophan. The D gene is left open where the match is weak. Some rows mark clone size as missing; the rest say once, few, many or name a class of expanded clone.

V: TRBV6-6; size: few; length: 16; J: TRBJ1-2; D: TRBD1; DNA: TGTGCCAGCAGTTACTCCTGGACAGGCGGTAACTATGGCTACACCTTC; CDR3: CASSYSWTGGNYGYTF
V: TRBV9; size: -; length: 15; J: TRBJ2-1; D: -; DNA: TGTGCCAGCAGCGGAGGGGGAAGCTCCTACAATGAGCAGTTCTTC; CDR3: CASSGGGSSYNEQFF
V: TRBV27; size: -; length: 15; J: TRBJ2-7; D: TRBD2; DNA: TGTGCCAGCAGCCTGGAGGGTAGCGGGAACTACGAGCAGTACTTC; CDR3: CASSLEGSGNYEQYF
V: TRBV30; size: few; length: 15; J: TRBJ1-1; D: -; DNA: TGTGCCTGGAGTGGCGGACACATAGAACAGACTGAAGCTTTCTTT; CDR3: CAWSGGHIEQTEAFF
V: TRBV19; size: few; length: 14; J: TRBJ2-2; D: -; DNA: TGTGCCAGTAGTATGACTCAGGGTCACGGGGAGCTGTTTTTT; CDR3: CASSMTQGHGELFF
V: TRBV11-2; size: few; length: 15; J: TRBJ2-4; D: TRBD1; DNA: TGTGCCAGCAGCCCACGGCCGGGGACAGGGGACATTCAGTACTTC; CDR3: CASSPRPGTGDIQYF
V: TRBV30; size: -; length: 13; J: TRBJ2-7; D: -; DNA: TGTGCCTGGTTGACGGACAGCTCCTACGAGCAGTACTTC; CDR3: CAWLTDSSYEQYF
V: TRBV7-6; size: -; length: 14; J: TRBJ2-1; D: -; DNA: TGTGCCAGCAGCCCAGTGGCAGAATACAATGAGCAGTTCTTC; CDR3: CASSPVAEYNEQFF
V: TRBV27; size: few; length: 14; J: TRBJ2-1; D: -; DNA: TGTGCCAGCAAAACAGCGGGCTCCTACAATGAGCAGTTCTTC; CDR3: CASKTAGSYNEQFF
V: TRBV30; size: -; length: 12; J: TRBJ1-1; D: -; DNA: TGTGCCTGGGCAGGCGGGGAATCTGAAGCTTTCTTT; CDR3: CAWAGGESEAFF
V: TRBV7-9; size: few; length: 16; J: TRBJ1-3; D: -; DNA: TGTGCCAGCATGACTGACGATAGACTCTCTGGAAACACCATATATTTT; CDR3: CASMTDDRLSGNTIYF
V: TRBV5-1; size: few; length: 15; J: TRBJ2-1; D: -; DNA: TGCGCCAGCAGCTCCCCTAGCGAATCCTACAATGAGCAGTTCTTC; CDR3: CASSSPSESYNEQFF
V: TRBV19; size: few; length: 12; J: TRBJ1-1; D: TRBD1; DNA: TGTGCCAGTACCGGACAGGTCTCTGAAGCTTTCTTT; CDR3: CASTGQVSEAFF
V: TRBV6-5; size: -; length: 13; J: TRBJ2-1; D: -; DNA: TGTGCCAGCAGTTATTCCCGGGTCAATGAGCAGTTCTTC; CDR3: CASSYSRVNEQFF
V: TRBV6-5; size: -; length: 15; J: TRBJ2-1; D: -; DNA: TGTGCCAGCAAGCGAAGTCAGGGTTTTACAAATGAGCAGTTCTTC; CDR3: CASKRSQGFTNEQFF
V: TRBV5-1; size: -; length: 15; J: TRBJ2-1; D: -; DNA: TGCGCCAGCAGCTTGGCCGATGGGGCTTACAATGAGCAGTTCTTC; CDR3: CASSLADGAYNEQFF
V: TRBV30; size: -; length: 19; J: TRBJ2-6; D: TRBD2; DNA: TGTGCCTGGAGTGTCTTAAGGACTAGCGCCTCCTCTGGGGCCAACGTCCTGACTTTC; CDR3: CAWSVLRTSASSGANVLTF
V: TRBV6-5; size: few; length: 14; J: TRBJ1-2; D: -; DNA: TGTGCCAGCAGTTCGAAGACAGGCCGCTATGGCTACACCTTC; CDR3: CASSSKTGRYGYTF
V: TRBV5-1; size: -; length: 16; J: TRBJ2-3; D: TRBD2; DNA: TGCGCCAGCAGTTCCGGGACTAGCGGGAACACAGATACGCAGTATTTT; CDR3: CASSSGTSGNTDTQYF
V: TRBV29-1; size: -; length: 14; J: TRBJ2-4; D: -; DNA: TGCAGCGTGTATCTTGGGCTCCCAATCGACATTCAGTACTTC; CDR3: CSVYLGLPIDIQYF
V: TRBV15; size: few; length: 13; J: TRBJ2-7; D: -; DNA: TGTGCCACCAGCCCCTACAGGATCTACGAGCAGTACTTC; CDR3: CATSPYRIYEQYF
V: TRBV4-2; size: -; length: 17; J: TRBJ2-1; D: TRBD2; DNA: TGTGCCAGCAGCCAAGTTGGACTAGCGGGCTCATACAATGAGCAGTTCTTC; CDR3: CASSQVGLAGSYNEQFF
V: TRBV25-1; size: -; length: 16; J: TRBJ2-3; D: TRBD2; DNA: TGTGCCAGCAGTGAAGGACTAGCGGCTAGCACAGATACGCAGTATTTT; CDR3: CASSEGLAASTDTQYF
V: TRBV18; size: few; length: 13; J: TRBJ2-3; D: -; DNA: TGTGCCAGCTCACGAGGGAGCACAGATACGCAGTATTTT; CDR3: CASSRGSTDTQYF
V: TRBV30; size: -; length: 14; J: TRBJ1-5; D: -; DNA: TGTGCCTGGTCGAGAGGGCTAACCACTCAGCCCCAGCATTTT; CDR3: CAWSRGLTTQPQHF
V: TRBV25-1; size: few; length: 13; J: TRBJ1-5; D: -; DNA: TGTGCCAGCAGCGGGTTTAGCAATCAGCCCCAGCATTTT; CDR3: CASSGFSNQPQHF